The 10 T cell receptor beta chains given below trace back to one sample, sequenced in a study of beta chain features in type 1 diabetes (dated by TCRdb to the late 2010s). Library construction relied on the immunoSEQ multiplex PCR assay. The entire amount of isolated RNA was reverse transcribed using the High Capacity cDNA Reverse Transcription Kit, so the sequenced TCRB transcripts were expressed ones. TCRdb took this table from immuneACCESS and kept in-frame rearrangements with V and J called. Such tables lack part of the clones; where checked against another copy, unresolved V genes explain under half of the gap, and the rest is unexplained. The sample table lists about 150,000 clones, approximately 12% of them with a count of one. The ten largest clones represent 2% to 2.5% of the sample. Material for sequencing was central memory CD4+ T cells from blood. The receptors here all came from a man between 18 and 35 years old in good health.

This clone was counted only a few times. V is TRBV7-8 and J is TRBJ2-7; 9 bases agree with TRBD1. Germline CDR1 SGHVS, CDR2 FQNEAQ. After removal of 4 bases from V and 7 bases from J, the junction contained 14 bases not matched to a gene. The CDR3 has 16 residues. CDR3: CASSSRVGQGSIEQYF. The CDR3 nucleotides are TGTGCCAGCAGCTCCAGAGTCGGACAGGGGTCTATAGAGCAGTACTTC.

The sample holds a few counts of this clone. This rearrangement joins TRBV7-2 to TRBJ2-2; TRBD2 matches 10 bases. J gave up 1 base and V 5 bases, and 4 bases lay outside the gene matches. The CDR3 is 16 amino acids. Germline V lookup: CDR1 SGHTA, CDR2 FQGNSA. The CDR3 DNA is TGTGCCAGCAGCCCCGGACTAGCGGTGAACACCGGGGAGCTGTTTTTT. Protein sequence: CASSPGLAVNTGELFF.

This clone was observed a handful of times. The rearrangement links TRBV6-6 to TRBJ1-1, with 8 nucleotides matching TRBD1. The V gene's germline CDR1 is MNHNY and CDR2 SVGAGI (reference sequence). The V gene end was trimmed by 2 bases and the J gene end by 11 bases; junction bases not matched to a gene: 7. This CDR3 contains 13 residues. The CDR3 sequence: CASSYGSGGGAFF. The CDR3, as DNA: TGTGCCAGCAGTTACGGGTCAGGGGGCGGCGCTTTCTTT.

This clone was detected only a few times. The chain carries TRBV4-2 and TRBJ2-3, with 7 bases lining up with TRBD1. The V segment lost 3 bases and the J segment 3 bases; nucleotides outside the gene matches: 9. The CDR3 sequence is 16 residues long. Germline CDR1 and CDR2: LGHNA and YNFKEQ. The CDR3 is CASSHAGQDDTDTQYF. CDR3 nucleotide sequence: TGTGCCAGCAGCCATGCCGGACAGGATGATACAGATACGCAGTATTTT.

This chain links TRBV6-5 with TRBJ2-7, with TRBD2 identical over 7 bases. V was clipped by 4 bases and J by 6 bases; unmatched bases: 6. The CDR3 has 13 residues. Looked up from germline, CDR1 is MNHEY and CDR2 is SVGAGI. The CDR3 loop is CASSWGGTGEQYF. CDR3 bases: TGTGCCAGCAGTTGGGGGGGGACCGGCGAGCAGTACTTC.

The CDR3 reads CASSSGQGREQYF. The CDR3 DNA reads TGTGCCAGCAGCTCGGGACAGGGGAGGGAGCAGTACTTC. The V and J genes are TRBV7-6 and TRBJ2-7, with 10 bases lining up with TRBD1. Trimming at V came to 4 bases and at J to 7 bases, leaving 4 bases not matched to a gene. The germline gives CDR1 SGHVS, CDR2 FNYEAQ. The CDR3 consists of 13 residues.

This clone occurred many times. This sequence joins TRBV29-1 and TRBJ2-7; no clear D gene. Trimming left V 0 bases short and J 6 bases short, with 15 bases between. This CDR3 is 14 amino acids long. Germline V CDR1 and CDR2: SQVTM, ANQGSEA. The CDR3 DNA reads as TGCAGCGTTGAAGATTTAAGCAAGATTAGCGAGCAGTACTTC. This sequence encodes CSVEDLSKISEQYF.

Note on this clone: This sample also contains other DNA sequences that code for the same CDR3. The chain combines TRBV20-1 with TRBJ2-5; D is unclear. V lost 6 bases, J lost 2 bases, and 4 bases lay in between. In germline, CDR1 is DFQATT, CDR2 SNEGSKA (reference sequence). The CDR3 has 10 amino acids. The CDR3 DNA sequence: TGCAGTGCGCTTCAAGAGACCCAGTACTTC. Translation gives CSALQETQYF.

This clone appeared many times. The chain employs TRBV9 and TRBJ2-1; D unclear. With 0 bases removed from V and 1 base from J, the gap between germline ends came to 5 bases. This CDR3 region has 14 residues. The germline CDR1 and CDR2 sequences are SGDLS and YYNGEE. The CDR3 DNA sequence: TGTGCCAGCAGCGTAGAACCGTCCTACAATGAGCAGTTCTTC. This codes for CASSVEPSYNEQFF. Looking up the rest from reference TRBV9 and TRBJ2-1 gives the full variable domain: DSGVTQTPKHLITATGQRVTLRCSPRSGDLSVYWYQQSLDQGLQFLIQYYNGEERAKGNILERFSAQQFPDLHSELNLSSLELGDSALYFCASSVEPSYNEQFFGPGTRLTVL.

This chain uses TRBV18 with TRBJ2-3, with unresolved D. The CDR3 sequence is 15 residues long. V was trimmed by 4 bases and J by 0 bases, leaving 11 bases between them. CDR1 is KGHSH and CDR2 is LQKENI in the germline V gene. CDR3 protein: CASSQAQTSTDTQYF. For the CDR3, the DNA is TGTGCCAGCTCACAAGCGCAGACTAGCACAGATACGCAGTATTTT.